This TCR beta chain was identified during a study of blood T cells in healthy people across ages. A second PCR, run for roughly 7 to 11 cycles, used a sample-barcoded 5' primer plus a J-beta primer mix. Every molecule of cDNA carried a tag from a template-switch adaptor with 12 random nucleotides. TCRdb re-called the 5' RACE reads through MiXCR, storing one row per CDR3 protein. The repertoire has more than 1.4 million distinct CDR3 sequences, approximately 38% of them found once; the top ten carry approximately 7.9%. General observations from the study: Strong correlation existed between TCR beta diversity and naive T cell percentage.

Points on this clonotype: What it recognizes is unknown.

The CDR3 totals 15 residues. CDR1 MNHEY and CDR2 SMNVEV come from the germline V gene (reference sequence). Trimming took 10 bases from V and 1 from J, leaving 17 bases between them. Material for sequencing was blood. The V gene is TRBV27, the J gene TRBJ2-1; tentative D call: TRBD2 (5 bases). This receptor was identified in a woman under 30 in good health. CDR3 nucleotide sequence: TGTGCCACCTCGGAGGAAGAGCCTTCCTACAATGAGCAGTTCTTC. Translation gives CATSEEEPSYNEQFF.